The TCR beta chain under discussion was sequenced for a study of CD8+ T cells in alopecia areata. Trimming removed 1 base at V and 0 bases at J, with 11 bases between. Germline CDR1 and CDR2: LGHNA and YNFKEQ. This CDR3 contains 16 residues. RNA was isolated and reverse transcribed to cDNA, the sequencing template. Repertoires were generated with immunoSEQ multiplex PCR, while TCRdb's copy carries only in-frame clones and drops some. The data show under 150,000 clones, with less than 60% seen just once and approximately 3.1% held by the top ten. Noted treatment: oral pan-JAK inhibitor, 5-10 mg twice daily.

J is TRBJ2-3 and V is TRBV4-2, with D unresolved. The sample consisted of CD4+ T cells sorted from blood, taken at week 24, from a patient treated with tofacitinib. The origin of this receptor is a human donor with alopecia areata. CDR3 coding DNA: TGTGCCAGCAGCCAAGGGGGAAGCATGAGCACAGATACGCAGTATTTT. Protein sequence: CASSQGGSMSTDTQYF.